Following are 10 T cell receptor beta chains from one sample sequenced in a study of cytomegalovirus exposure and HLA in healthy donors. The PCR had 60 Vbeta and 13 Jbeta primers. Repertoires were generated with immunoSEQ multiplex PCR, while TCRdb's copy carries only in-frame clones and drops some. Counted here are some 140,000 clones, around four fifths occurring once; the ten biggest clones make up approximately 1.4%. Sequenced input: PBMCs. The receptors here all came from a woman aged 35 to 49 in good health and CMV-seronegative.

This chain uses TRBV9 with TRBJ1-4; D perhaps matches TRBD1 (6 bases). Trimming removed 0 bases from V and 5 bases from J, with 11 bases in between. This CDR3 has 15 amino acids. Germline V gene sequence: CDR1 SGDLS, CDR2 YYNGEE. The CDR3 region has the DNA TGTGCCAGCAGCGTAGCACAGGGCTTCAATGAAAAACTGTTTTTT. This translates into CASSVAQGFNEKLFF.

The V gene is TRBV4-3, the J gene TRBJ1-2; unclear D gene. The CDR3 length is 15 residues. The V gene lost 1 base and the J gene lost 2 bases, with 11 bases spanning the gap. The germline CDR1 and CDR2 sequences are LGHNA and YSLEER. This CDR3 is CASSQVGSTNYGYTF. CDR3 coding DNA: TGCGCCAGCAGCCAAGTAGGTTCGACAAACTATGGCTACACCTTC.

The rearrangement links TRBV29-1 to TRBJ2-7, with TRBD1 matching over 8 bases. J was trimmed by 2 bases and V by 8 bases; bases with no gene match: 8. In germline, CDR1 is SQVTM, CDR2 ANQGSEA. This CDR3 comprises 13 residues. CDR3 region: CSTRTGPTYEQYF. DNA for the CDR3: TGCAGCACCCGGACAGGGCCTACCTACGAGCAGTACTTC.

The chain links TRBV29-1 to TRBJ2-4, with D possibly TRBD2 on 6 matching bases. The CDR3 has 11 residues. The V gene lost 3 bases and the J gene lost 8 bases, with 8 bases spanning the gap. Germline lookup yields CDR1 SQVTM and CDR2 ANQGSEA. The CDR3 DNA reads TGCAGCGTTGACGCGGGGCACATTCAGTACTTC. It encodes CSVDAGHIQYF. Full variable domain (rest looked up from reference TRBV29-1 and TRBJ2-4): SAVISQKPSRDICQRGTSLTIQCQVDSQVTMMFWYRQQPGQSLTLIATANQGSEATYESGFVIDKFPISRPNLTFSTLTVSNMSPEDSSIYLCSVDAGHIQYFGAGTRLSVL.

J is TRBJ1-3 and V is TRBV27; D possibly corresponds to TRBD1 (6 bases). V was cut by 3 bases and J by 2 bases, with 17 bases left in between. The V gene's germline CDR1 is MNHEY and CDR2 SMNVEV (reference sequence). CDR3 length equals 17 residues. The CDR3 loop reads CASSFTPPQGAGNTIYF. The CDR3, as DNA: TGTGCCAGCAGTTTTACCCCCCCACAGGGAGCTGGAAACACCATATATTTT.

The chain couples TRBV9 to TRBJ1-2; 7 bases align to TRBD1. Looked up from germline, CDR1 is SGDLS and CDR2 is YYNGEE. CDR3 length equals 15 residues. The junction had 5 bases not matched to a gene; V was cut back by 0 bases and J by 3 bases. CDR3 bases: TGTGCCAGCAGCGTAGTACAGGGGCCCGACTATGGCTACACCTTC. It specifies CASSVVQGPDYGYTF.

V usage is TRBV27 and J usage is TRBJ1-4; 7 nucleotides align to TRBD1. The J segment lost 8 bases and the V segment lost 2 bases, leaving 11 bases of the junction unmatched. This CDR3 has 16 residues. Germline CDR1 reads MNHEY; CDR2 reads SMNVEV (reference sequence). CDR3 sequence (DNA): TGTGCCAGCAGTTTACTTCAGACAGGGACTGGGGAAAAACTGTTTTTT. Residues: CASSLLQTGTGEKLFF. Looking up the rest from reference TRBV27 and TRBJ1-4 gives the full variable domain: EAQVTQNPRYLITVTGKKLTVTCSQNMNHEYMSWYRQDPGLGLRQIYYSMNVEVTDKGDVPEGYKVSRKEKRNFPLILESPSPNQTSLYFCASSLLQTGTGEKLFFGSGTQLSVL.

The chain links TRBV12-5 to TRBJ1-2, with 7 bases fitting TRBD1. CDR3 length: 15 residues. V lost 2 bases, J lost 3 bases, and 6 bases stayed unmatched. CDR1 is LGHNT, CDR2 FRNRAP, per germline. CDR3 bases: TGTGCTAGTGGTTTGCCCGACAGGGTGGACTATGGCTACACCTTC. This codes for CASGLPDRVDYGYTF.

The chain joins TRBV30 to TRBJ1-1, with 7 bases matching TRBD1. CDR1 and CDR2 from the germline V gene are GTSNPN and SVGIG (reference sequence). The CDR3 loop spans 16 amino acids. V shed 4 bases, J shed 1 base, and the junction held 12 bases outside the gene matches. CDR3 DNA: TGTGCCTGGACCCCCCGGGGCAGGGGGTCGAACACTGAAGCTTTCTTT. Protein sequence: CAWTPRGRGSNTEAFF.

The chain is built from TRBV5-1 and TRBJ2-1, with a possible D match to TRBD2 (5 bases). The ends were cut back, 0 bases at V and 8 bases at J, with 12 bases in the middle. The CDR3 extends over 14 amino acids. Looked up from germline, CDR1 is SGHRS and CDR2 is YFSETQ. This CDR3 is CASSLVVANDEQFF. The CDR3 DNA sequence: TGCGCCAGCAGCTTGGTGGTAGCGAACGATGAGCAGTTCTTC. Full variable domain (remainder filled in from reference TRBV5-1 and TRBJ2-1): KAGVTQTPRYLIKTRGQQVTLSCSPISGHRSVSWYQQTPGQGLQFLFEYFSETQRNKGNFPGRFSGRQFSNSRSEMNVSTLELGDSALYLCASSLVVANDEQFFGPGTRLTVL.